The present T cell receptor beta chain was sequenced within a study of CD8+ T cells in alopecia areata. Overall study context: At a dose of 5 to 10 mg twice daily, oral tofacitinib was given to treated patients.

Per the germline V gene, CDR1 is SGDLS and CDR2 is YYNGEE. This CDR3 has 11 amino acids. Trimming took off 7 bases at V and 6 bases at J, with 7 bases between the two ends. Specified treatment: oral pan-JAK inhibitor, 5-10 mg twice daily. Study findings and constraints: When scalp samples are sequenced, resident alphabeta T cells of normal skin are also captured. Mice gave a clearer picture of TCR sharing than patients did, possibly for HLA-related reasons.

A word on this clone: Its antigen is unidentified.

Extraction of RNA preceded its reverse transcription into cDNA, which served as the sequencing template. Data came from immunoSEQ multiplex PCR; TCRdb stores just in-frame clones and leaves some out. Of about 64,000 clones listed, about half are singletons. This specimen consisted of CD8+ T cells sorted from blood, obtained at roughly week 36, from a patient treated with tofacitinib. The chain couples TRBV9 to TRBJ2-2; D is unclear. This TCR derives from a human donor with alopecia areata. CDR3 in amino acids: CASGSAGELFF. The DNA of the CDR3 is TGTGCCAGCGGGTCGGCCGGGGAGCTGTTTTTT.